This T cell receptor beta chain was sequenced for a study of cytomegalovirus exposure and HLA in healthy donors. Germline CDR1 MNHNS, CDR2 SASEGT. The CDR3 is made up of 15 amino acids. V gave up 2 bases and J gave up 2 bases, with 10 bases separating them. Primers: 60 Vbeta forward and 13 Jbeta reverse. Assay used: immunoSEQ multiplex PCR; TCRdb lists only in-frame clones, some missing. The sample includes some 190,000 clones, around 78% of them seen just once. This receptor was obtained from a young woman in good health and CMV-seropositive. The sequencing input was PBMCs. The chain is built from TRBV6-1 and TRBJ1-5; weak D call: TRBD1 (5 bases). CDR3 sequence: CASSEHPGRNQPQHF. The CDR3 DNA follows: TGTGCCAGCAGTGAACACCCAGGGCGCAATCAGCCCCAGCATTTT.